The clone carrying this TCR beta chain showed up many times. As yet, its antigen is unknown. The CDR3 runs 17 residues. V was pared by 3 bases and J by 0 bases, with 6 bases of the junction left unmatched. In germline, CDR1 is SGHRS, CDR2 YFSETQ. This record belongs to a study of T cells after yellow fever vaccination. Study-level background: Fractions of low cell number were prepared using SMART-Seq v4 Ultra Low Input. Overall study findings and caveats: Booster samples showed a return of most primary-vaccination clones (roughly 96% CD4, 85% to 90% CD8). Contaminating bulk clonotypes could be abundant in FACS-sorted repertoires.

TCR cDNA, made by 5'RACE template switching, carried an added universal primer site and UMIs. MiXCR, applied by TCRdb to the 5' RACE reads, yields one record per CDR3 protein. The data contain around 330,000 distinct CDR3 sequences, roughly 3.5% of them singletons. The chain links TRBV5-1 to TRBJ2-2; 9 bases are a match to TRBD1. The starting material was PBMCs, obtained on the day of the yellow fever booster vaccination. The TCR originated in a man younger than 35 who received the YFV17D yellow fever vaccine. CDR3 amino acids: CASSYRGRAPNTGELFF. CDR3 sequence (DNA): TGCGCCAGCAGCTACAGGGGGCGGGCCCCGAACACCGGGGAGCTGTTTTTT.